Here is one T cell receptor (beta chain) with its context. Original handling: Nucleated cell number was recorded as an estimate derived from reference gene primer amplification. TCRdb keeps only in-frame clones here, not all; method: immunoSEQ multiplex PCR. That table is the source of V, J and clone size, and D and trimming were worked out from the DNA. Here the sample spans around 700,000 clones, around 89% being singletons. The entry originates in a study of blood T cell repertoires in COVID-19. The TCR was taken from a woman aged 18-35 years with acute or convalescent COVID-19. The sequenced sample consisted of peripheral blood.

CDR3 protein: CASSLGLAPTPQETQYF. The CDR3 DNA sequence: TGTGCCAGCAGTTTAGGGCTAGCACCTACCCCGCAAGAGACCCAGTACTTC. The chain combines TRBV5-6 with TRBJ2-5; weak D call: TRBD2 (5 bases). The V gene lost 5 bases and the J gene lost 2 bases, with 22 bases spanning the gap. This CDR3 is 17 amino acids long. CDR1 is SGHDT, CDR2 YYEEEE, per germline. The complete variable domain, with remaining parts taken from reference TRBV5-6 and TRBJ2-5, reads DAGVTQSPTHLIKTRGQQVTLRCSPKSGHDTVSWYQQALGQGPQFIFQYYEEEERQRGNFPDRFSGHQFPNYSSELNVNALLLGDSALYLCASSLGLAPTPQETQYFGPGTRLLVL.